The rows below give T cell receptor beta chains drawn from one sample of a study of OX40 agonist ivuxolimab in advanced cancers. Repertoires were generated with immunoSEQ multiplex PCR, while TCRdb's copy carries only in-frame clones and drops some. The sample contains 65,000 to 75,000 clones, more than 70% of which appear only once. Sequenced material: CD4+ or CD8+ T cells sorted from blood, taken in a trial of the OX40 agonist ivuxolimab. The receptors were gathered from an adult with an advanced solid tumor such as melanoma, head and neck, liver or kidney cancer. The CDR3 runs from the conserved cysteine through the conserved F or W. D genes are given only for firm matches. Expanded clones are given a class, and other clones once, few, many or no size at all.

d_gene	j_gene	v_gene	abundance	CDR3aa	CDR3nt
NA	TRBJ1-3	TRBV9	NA	CASSVGWSFSGNTIYF	TGTGCCAGCAGCGTAGGTTGGTCTTTCTCTGGAAACACCATATATTTT
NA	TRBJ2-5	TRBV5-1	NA	CASSLAVQGGQETQYF	TGCGCCAGCAGCTTGGCCGTGCAGGGTGGGCAAGAGACCCAGTACTTC
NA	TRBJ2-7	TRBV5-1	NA	CASSQEQRSYEQYF	TGCGCCAGCAGCCAGGAACAGCGTTCCTACGAGCAGTACTTC
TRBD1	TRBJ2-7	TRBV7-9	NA	CASSSQGAQEQYF	TGTGCCAGCAGTTCACAGGGGGCGCAAGAGCAGTACTTC
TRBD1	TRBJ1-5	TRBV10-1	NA	CATGTGDQPQHF	TGCGCCACCGGGACAGGGGATCAGCCCCAGCATTTT
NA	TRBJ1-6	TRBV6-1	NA	CASLLDSSNSPLHF	TGTGCCAGCCTACTTGACAGCTCTAATTCACCCCTCCACTTT
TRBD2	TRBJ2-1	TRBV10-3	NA	CAISESGLPNNEQFF	TGTGCCATCAGTGAGTCGGGACTACCAAACAATGAGCAGTTCTTC
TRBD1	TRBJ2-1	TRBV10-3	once	CAISATGQGGEDEQFF	TGTGCCATCAGCGCAACGGGACAGGGGGGTGAAGATGAGCAGTTCTTC
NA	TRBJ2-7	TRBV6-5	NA	CASSYSRTVLSYEQYF	TGTGCCAGCAGTTACTCGAGAACAGTGTTGAGCTACGAGCAGTACTTC
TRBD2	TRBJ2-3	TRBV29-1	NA	CSVASLGGEGTQYF	TGCAGCGTTGCGTCCCTAGGAGGGGAGGGGACGCAGTATTTT
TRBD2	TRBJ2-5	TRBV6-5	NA	CASSSLGTSGGTQYF	TGTGCCAGCAGTTCCCTCGGGACTAGCGGGGGGACCCAGTACTTC
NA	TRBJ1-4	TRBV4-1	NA	CASSRSWRTDEKLFF	TGCGCCAGCAGCCGTTCGTGGCGGACGGATGAAAAACTGTTTTTT
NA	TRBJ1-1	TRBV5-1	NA	CASSLNVENTEAFF	TGCGCCAGCAGCTTGAACGTAGAGAACACTGAAGCTTTCTTT
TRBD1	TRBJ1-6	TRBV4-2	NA	CASSQELTGYNSPLHF	TGTGCCAGCAGCCAAGAGCTGACAGGGTATAATTCACCCCTCCACTTT
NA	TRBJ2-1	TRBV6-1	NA	CASSEGTIILEQFF	TGTGCCAGCAGTGAAGGGACCATAATTCTAGAGCAGTTCTTC
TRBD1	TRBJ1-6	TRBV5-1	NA	CASSLVWGQGADSPLHF	TGCGCCAGCAGCTTGGTCTGGGGGCAGGGGGCGGATTCACCCCTCCACTTT
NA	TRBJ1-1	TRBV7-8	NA	CASSLGGAYTEAFF	TGTGCCAGCAGCCTTGGGGGCGCGTACACTGAAGCTTTCTTT
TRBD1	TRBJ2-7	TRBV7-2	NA	CASSSGQGRHEQYF	TGTGCCAGCAGCTCTGGACAGGGGCGGCACGAGCAGTACTTC
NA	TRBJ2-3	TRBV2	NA	CASRRGSTDTQYF	TGTGCCAGCAGACGGGGGAGCACAGATACGCAGTATTTT
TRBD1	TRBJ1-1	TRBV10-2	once	CASSRQGPVATEAFF	TGCGCCAGCAGTCGACAGGGGCCGGTCGCCACTGAAGCTTTCTTT
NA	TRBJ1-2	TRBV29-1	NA	CSVEDRGDGYTF	TGCAGCGTTGAAGACAGGGGAGATGGCTACACCTTC
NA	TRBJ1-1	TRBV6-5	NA	CASRVSGVGTEAFF	TGTGCCAGCAGGGTATCGGGCGTGGGCACTGAAGCTTTCTTT
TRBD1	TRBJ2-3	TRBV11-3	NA	CASSLDRGQTQYF	TGTGCCAGCAGCTTAGATAGGGGGCAAACGCAGTATTTT
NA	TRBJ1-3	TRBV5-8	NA	CASSRPGVSNTIYF	TGTGCCAGCAGCCGCCCGGGGGTTTCTAACACCATATATTTT
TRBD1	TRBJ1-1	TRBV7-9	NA	CASRRSPGGPLMNTEAFF	TGTGCCAGCAGACGTTCTCCAGGGGGCCCGCTGATGAACACTGAAGCTTTCTTT
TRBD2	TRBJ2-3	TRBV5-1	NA	CASSLSTSGGLTDTQYF	TGCGCCAGCAGCTTAAGTACTAGCGGGGGCCTCACAGATACGCAGTATTTT
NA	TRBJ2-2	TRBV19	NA	CASLPRGLAPAATGELFF	TGTGCCAGCCTCCCTCGTGGATTAGCCCCGGCGGCCACCGGGGAGCTGTTTTTT
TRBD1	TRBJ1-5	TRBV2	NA	CASRPRGQGNQPQHF	TGTGCCAGCAGACCCCGCGGACAGGGCAATCAGCCCCAGCATTTT
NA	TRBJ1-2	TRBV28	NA	CASSFAGTGDRYGYTF	TGTGCCAGCAGTTTTGCCGGGACCGGTGACCGATATGGCTACACCTTC
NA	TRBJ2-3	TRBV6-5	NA	CASSWIGRTDTQYF	TGTGCCAGCAGTTGGATAGGTCGGACAGATACGCAGTATTTT
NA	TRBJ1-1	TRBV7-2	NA	CASSLFTVNTEAFF	TGTGCCAGCAGCTTATTTACAGTGAACACTGAAGCTTTCTTT
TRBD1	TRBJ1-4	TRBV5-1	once	CASSLQGEQNEKLFF	TGCGCCAGCAGCTTACAGGGGGAGCAGAATGAAAAACTGTTTTTT
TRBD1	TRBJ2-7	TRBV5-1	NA	CASSLGQGTNEQYF	TGCGCCAGCAGCTTGGGACAGGGTACTAATGAGCAGTACTTC
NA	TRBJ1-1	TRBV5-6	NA	CASSLIGQNTEAFF	TGTGCCAGCAGCTTGATTGGACAAAACACTGAAGCTTTCTTT